These 14 T cell receptor beta chains share one sample of origin, sequenced in a study of vaccination and CD4 T cells after COVID-19. Researchers used the Oncomine TCR Beta short-read assay to sequence DNA from cultured CD4+ T cells. One entry per CDR3 protein results from TCRdb running MiXCR on the PCR reads. The table includes approximately 16,000 distinct CDR3 sequences, roughly 50% detected once. No antigens are known for them. Treatment in this sample: approximately 11-day PBMC culture with coronavirus spike peptide pools or control peptides (ViraFEST assay). Sequencing was performed on CD4+ T cells from blood, cultured in vitro. All receptors come from a human donor who had recovered from COVID-19.

The gene calls are TRBV6-1 and TRBJ2-3; unclear D gene. V lost 0 bases, J lost 8 bases, and 6 bases lay in between. Germline-derived CDR1 and CDR2 are MNHNS and SASEGT. The CDR3 runs 12 residues. The CDR3 loop is CASSEAPGTQYF. For the CDR3, the DNA is TGTGCCAGCAGTGAAGCGCCGGGTACGCAGTATTTT.

The rearrangement uses TRBV7-2 and TRBJ2-5; 9 nucleotides align to TRBD2. Trimming cost V 5 bases and J 4 bases; bases outside gene matches: 11. From germline, CDR1 is SGHTA and CDR2 FQGNSA. This CDR3 has 16 amino acids. For the CDR3, the DNA is TGTGCCAGCAGCAAAAATAGCGGGAGTGGGGTAGAGACCCAGTACTTC. Its protein is CASSKNSGSGVETQYF.

V usage is TRBV28 and J usage is TRBJ1-2; D remains ambiguous. CDR3 length: 15 residues. Germline values: CDR1 MDHEN, CDR2 SYDVKM. V gave up 5 bases and J gave up 2 bases, with 15 bases separating them. CDR3 DNA: TGTGCCAGCAGTCAATTGCACCCCGGGAACTATGGCTACACCTTC. This sequence encodes CASSQLHPGNYGYTF.

The chain uses TRBV20-1 and TRBJ2-4; D is possibly TRBD2 (7 bases). Deletions cut 5 bases from V and 6 bases from J, with 20 bases between. The germline CDR1 and CDR2 sequences are DFQATT and SNEGSKA (reference sequence). The length of the CDR3 is 15 residues. The CDR3 is CSASRGGPAGNIQYF. DNA of the CDR3: TGCAGTGCTTCCCGCGGGGGCCCAGCGGGAAACATTCAGTACTTC.

V and J are TRBV28 and TRBJ1-2; weak D call: TRBD1 (5 bases). Germline CDR1 is MDHEN and CDR2 is SYDVKM. This CDR3 is built from 15 residues. V gave up 6 bases and J gave up 1 base, with 15 bases separating them. CDR3 residues: CASSQSGLFNYGYTF. In nucleotides, the CDR3 is TGTGCCAGCAGCCAATCGGGACTCTTTAACTATGGCTACACCTTC.

This clonotype appeared a few times. This sequence joins TRBV10-2 and TRBJ1-5; D possibly corresponds to TRBD1 (5 bases). The CDR3 covers 13 residues. Trimming removed 2 bases at V and 5 bases at J, with 7 bases between. The V gene's germline CDR1 is WSHSY and CDR2 SAAADI. The CDR3 region has the DNA TGCGCCAGCAGTGAGCCAGGGCATCAGCCCCAGCATTTT. Protein product: CASSEPGHQPQHF.

This clonotype was seen a single time. The gene calls are TRBV6-1 and TRBJ1-1; weak D call: TRBD1 (5 bases). The length of the CDR3 is 14 residues. Trimming took off 3 bases at V and 4 bases at J, with 12 bases between the two ends. Germline-derived CDR1 and CDR2 are MNHNS and SASEGT. The CDR3 protein is CASSDVQGGTEAFF. CDR3 nucleotide sequence: TGTGCCAGCAGTGATGTGCAGGGCGGCACTGAAGCTTTCTTT.

The J gene is TRBJ2-3, the V gene TRBV7-9, with 7 bases matching TRBD2. With V trimmed by 0 bases and J by 3 bases, 0 bases remained unmatched. CDR3 length: 14 amino acids. Germline V CDR1 and CDR2: SEHNR, FQNEAQ (reference sequence). DNA for the CDR3: TGTGCCAGCAGCTTAGCGGGGGGGACAGATACGCAGTATTTT. Residues: CASSLAGGTDTQYF. The variable domain in full, completed from reference TRBV7-9 and TRBJ2-3, reads DTGVSQNPRHKITKRGQNVTFRCDPISEHNRLYWYRQTLGQGPEFLTYFQNEAQLEKSRLLSDRFSAERPKGSFSTLEIQRTEQGDSAMYLCASSLAGGTDTQYFGPGTRLTVL.

Points on this clonotype: Germline and junction disagree at one end, which may indicate a read error. V usage is TRBV7-9 and J usage is TRBJ2-3; D is ambiguous. This CDR3 region has 15 residues. Germline V gives CDR1 SEHNR, CDR2 FQNEAQ (reference sequence). For the CDR3, the DNA is TGCGCCAGCTCCCCACGTGAGGCTGGGACAGATACGCAGTATTTT. It is translated as CASSPREAGTDTQYF.

The chain combines TRBV6-4 with TRBJ1-6, with D possibly being TRBD1 (5 bases). The CDR3 contains 15 residues. Germline-derived CDR1 and CDR2 are MRHNA and SNTAGT. The V end was cut by 8 bases, the J end by 8 bases, with 19 bases between. The CDR3 sequence is CASRTLGGLDSPLHF. CDR3 in DNA: TGTGCCAGCCGAACGTTGGGGGGACTGGATTCACCCCTCCACTTT.

The V and J genes are TRBV7-9 and TRBJ1-3; maybe TRBD1 (5 bases). The CDR3 has 17 residues. The germline gives CDR1 SEHNR, CDR2 FQNEAQ (reference sequence). Trimming stripped 5 bases from V and 0 bases from J, with 17 bases between. The CDR3 DNA reads as TGTGCCAGCAGCCCCCGTTCGGGGGAAAACTCTGGAAACACCATATATTTT. Protein product: CASSPRSGENSGNTIYF.

The rearrangement joins TRBV7-2 to TRBJ2-1; TRBD1 or TRBD2 may be the D gene (5 bases each). The V and J ends lost 2 bases and 0 bases respectively, with 8 bases between them. The germline V gene encodes CDR1 SGHTA and CDR2 FQGNSA. CDR3 length: 15 residues. The CDR3 DNA is TGTGCCAGCAGCTTATATGGGGGCTCCTACAATGAGCAGTTCTTC. This sequence encodes CASSLYGGSYNEQFF.

CDR3 region: CASSLLASYEQYF. DNA for the CDR3: TGTGCCAGCAGCCTACTAGCTAGCTACGAGCAGTACTTC. The rearrangement uses TRBV3-1 and TRBJ2-7, with D possibly being TRBD2 (6 bases). CDR3 length equals 13 residues. In germline, CDR1 is LGHDT, CDR2 YNNKEL (reference sequence). With 4 bases removed from V and 3 bases from J, the gap between germline ends came to 10 bases.

The chain links TRBV24-1 to TRBJ2-1; D is perhaps TRBD1 or TRBD2 (6 bases each). Germline CDR1 is KGHDR and CDR2 is SFDVKD. CDR3 size: 16 residues. Trimming took 3 bases from V and 1 from J, leaving 12 bases between them. The CDR3 region has the DNA TGTGCCACCAGTGATCCGGGGGCAGTTTCCTACAATGAGCAGTTCTTC. Translating it yields CATSDPGAVSYNEQFF.